These 23 T cell receptor beta chains were sequenced from one sample in a study of T cell responses to AZD1222 COVID-19 vaccine. Assay: immunoSEQ multiplex PCR; the TCRdb copy retains only in-frame clones and omits some. In the table there are about 190,000 clones, around 92% of which are singletons. The material sequenced was peripheral blood, taken on day 0 of AZD1222 vaccination. The receptors stem from an adult in good health.

The chain uses TRBV18 and TRBJ2-2; no reliable D call. The CDR3 has 13 residues. V gave up 0 bases and J gave up 6 bases, with 5 bases separating them. Germline V gene data show CDR1 as KGHSH and CDR2 as LQKENI. The CDR3 DNA reads as TGTGCCAGCTCACCACCGGTCTCCGGGGAGCTGTTTTTT. It is translated as CASSPPVSGELFF. The full variable domain, with the rest looked up from reference TRBV18 and TRBJ2-2, is NAGVMQNPRHLVRRRGQEARLRCSPMKGHSHVYWYRQLPEEGLKFMVYLQKENIIDESGMPKERFSAEFPKEGPSILRIQQVVRGDSAAYFCASSPPVSGELFFGEGSRLTVL.

The rearrangement uses TRBV12-3 or TRBV12-4 and TRBJ1-1; no clear D gene. The CDR3 length is 12 residues. Trimming stripped 4 bases from V and 11 bases from J, with 14 bases between. Here the CDR3 DNA reads TGTGCCAGCAGTTACGTCGCCGGGCAGGCTTTCTTT. Residues: CASSYVAGQAFF.

The V and J genes are TRBV4-1 and TRBJ1-1; TRBD1 agrees at 7 bases. This CDR3 contains 14 residues. Germline CDR1 is MGHRA and CDR2 is YSYEKL. After removal of 4 bases from V and 2 bases from J, the junction contained 4 bases not matched to a gene. CDR3 protein: CASSRGQPNTEAFF. CDR3 coding DNA: TGCGCCAGCAGCCGGGGACAGCCTAACACTGAAGCTTTCTTT.

V gene TRBV25-1 combines with J gene TRBJ1-4, with TRBD1 matching 7 bases. The trim removed 3 bases at V and 5 bases at J, leaving 0 bases unmatched. This CDR3 contains 13 residues. Germline V gene lookup returns CDR1 MGHDK and CDR2 SYGVNS. The CDR3 region is CASSEGQNEKLFF. CDR3 bases: TGTGCCAGCAGTGAGGGACAGAATGAAAAACTGTTTTTT.

This chain joins TRBV19 and TRBJ1-1; a possible D gene is TRBD1 (6 bases). Trimming stripped 2 bases from V and 5 bases from J, with 12 bases between. The CDR3 consists of 14 residues. Germline V gives CDR1 LNHDA, CDR2 SQIVND (reference sequence). Here the CDR3 DNA reads TGTGCCAGTAGTATAATACCAGGGGAAACTGAAGCTTTCTTT. Its protein is CASSIIPGETEAFF.

The CDR3 loop is CASSQFSGNTEAFF. CDR3 DNA sequence: TGCGCCAGCAGCCAATTCAGTGGGAACACTGAAGCTTTCTTT. This chain uses TRBV4-3 with TRBJ1-1; D is ambiguous. CDR1 LGHNA and CDR2 YSLEER come from the germline V gene. The length of the CDR3 is 14 residues. Trimming cost V 2 bases and J 1 base, with 8 bases left between them.

The chain recombines TRBV3-1 (or the pseudogene TRBV3-2) with TRBJ2-5; no clear D. The V gene lost 1 base and the J gene lost 4 bases, with 10 bases spanning the gap. CDR3 length equals 14 residues. Germline V gene sequence: CDR1 LGHDT, CDR2 YNNKEL (reference sequence). CDR3 DNA: TGTGCCAGCAGCCAAGTGGAAAGAGGAGAGACCCAGTACTTC. Translation: CASSQVERGETQYF.

This clone occurred once. The CDR3 DNA follows: TGTGCCAGCGGGGGGGCGTATGGAAACACCATATATTTT. This codes for CASGGAYGNTIYF. The gene calls are TRBV2 and TRBJ1-3; TRBD1 is a possible D gene (6 bases). V lost 8 bases to trimming and J lost 3 bases, with 11 bases between them. Germline loops: CDR1 SNHLY, CDR2 FYNNEI. The length of the CDR3 is 13 residues.

The CDR3 reads CSVLVRAENTEAFF. DNA of the CDR3: TGCAGCGTTTTGGTTAGGGCGGAGAACACTGAAGCTTTCTTT. The V call is TRBV29-1, the J call TRBJ1-1; D unclear. The CDR3 runs to 14 residues. Trimming took off 5 bases at V and 1 base at J, with 14 bases between the two ends. Per the germline V gene, CDR1 is SQVTM and CDR2 is ANQGSEA.

This clone has just one count. The CDR3 sequence: CSVEDRASAGYTF. The CDR3 nucleotides read TGCAGCGTTGAAGATAGGGCCTCGGCTGGCTACACCTTC. The gene calls are TRBV29-1 and TRBJ1-2; D not resolved. Per the germline V gene, CDR1 is SQVTM and CDR2 is ANQGSEA. Trimming took 0 bases from V and 7 from J, leaving 12 bases between them. This CDR3 is built from 13 residues.

The chain has TRBV28 and TRBJ1-1, with D uncertain. There are 13 residues in the CDR3. CDR1 and CDR2 from the germline V gene are MDHEN and SYDVKM. Trimming stripped 5 bases from V and 1 base from J, with 8 bases between. The chain's CDR3 is CASSRPPNTEAFF. CDR3 nucleotides: TGTGCCAGCAGTCGACCTCCGAACACTGAAGCTTTCTTT.

V gene TRBV7-2 combines with J gene TRBJ2-3; 10 nucleotides match TRBD2. Per germline, CDR1 SGHTA and CDR2 FQGNSA. V dropped 3 bases and J dropped 5; count of bases not matched to a gene: 14. The CDR3 extends over 18 amino acids. CDR3 DNA: TGTGCCAGCAGCTTCCCCAGGAAGCGGGGGGGCCGGGGAGATACGCAGTATTTT. This codes for CASSFPRKRGGRGDTQYF.

The CDR3: CASSKARLGYEQYF. As DNA, the CDR3 is TGTGCCAGCAGCAAAGCGCGATTAGGATACGAGCAGTACTTC. The chain links TRBV21-1 to TRBJ2-7. TRBV21-1 is labeled a pseudogene. This CDR3 region has 14 residues.

The chain is built from TRBV7-6 and TRBJ1-1; D is unresolved. Germline-derived CDR1 and CDR2 are SGHVS and FNYEAQ. The CDR3 contains 13 residues. V lost 0 bases to trimming and J lost 2 bases, with 4 bases between them. CDR3 sequence (DNA): TGTGCCAGCAGCTTAGCGGAAAACACTGAAGCTTTCTTT. This gives the protein CASSLAENTEAFF.

The V gene is TRBV12-5, the J gene TRBJ1-4; 12 bases line up with TRBD1. V was pared by 3 bases and J by 0 bases, with 11 bases of the junction left unmatched. The CDR3 runs to 20 residues. Per germline, CDR1 LGHNT and CDR2 FRNRAP. CDR3: CASGFWDRGLQTSTNEKLFF. DNA of the CDR3: TGTGCTAGTGGTTTTTGGGACAGGGGGCTACAGACATCAACTAATGAAAAACTGTTTTTT.

The J gene is TRBJ1-2, the V gene TRBV6-5; TRBD1 matches at 8 bases. Germline CDR1 and CDR2: MNHEY and SVGAGI. J was trimmed by 4 bases and V by 6 bases; bases with no gene match: 7. This CDR3 comprises 14 residues. CDR3 sequence reads: CASSRSQGGYGYTF. The DNA of the CDR3 is TGTGCCAGCAGCCGTTCACAGGGGGGCTATGGCTACACCTTC.

Details on this clone: Other DNA sequences in the same sample also yield this CDR3. The V call is TRBV6-4, the J call TRBJ1-1, with a tentative D call TRBD1 (6 bases). Germline loops: CDR1 MRHNA, CDR2 SNTAGT. Trimming stripped 3 bases from V and 2 bases from J, with 7 bases between. This CDR3 region has 13 residues. CDR3 in amino acids: CASSEQGNTEAFF. CDR3 bases: TGTGCCAGCAGTGAACAGGGAAACACTGAAGCTTTCTTT.

This rearrangement joins TRBV19 to TRBJ1-2, with a tentative D call TRBD1 (6 bases). The CDR3 sequence is 13 residues long. The germline gives CDR1 LNHDA, CDR2 SQIVND (reference sequence). Trimming removed 2 bases from V and 7 bases from J, with 11 bases in between. The CDR3 loop is CASSINREVGYTF. The CDR3 DNA reads as TGTGCCAGTAGTATAAACAGGGAGGTTGGCTACACCTTC.

Note on this clone: The same CDR3 is also encoded by other DNA sequences in this sample. V is TRBV5-1 and J is TRBJ1-2, with no clear D. Germline V lookup: CDR1 SGHRS, CDR2 YFSETQ. V was clipped by 2 bases and J by 8 bases, with 19 bases between them. This CDR3 has 15 amino acids. The CDR3 reads CASSLGGSRGNGYTF. The CDR3 DNA reads as TGCGCCAGCAGCTTAGGAGGGTCTAGAGGCAACGGCTACACCTTC.

The chain combines TRBV28 with TRBJ2-1, with no clear D. The V end lost 1 base, the J end lost 6 bases, and 10 bases lay between the germline ends. Germline V gives CDR1 MDHEN, CDR2 SYDVKM. The CDR3 runs to 14 residues. CDR3 protein: CASSLYPAPNEQFF. CDR3 DNA: TGTGCCAGCAGTTTATACCCTGCCCCCAATGAGCAGTTCTTC. Variable domain in full (rest from reference TRBV28 and TRBJ2-1): DVKVTQSSRYLVKRTGEKVFLECVQDMDHENMFWYRQDPGLGLRLIYFSYDVKMKEKGDIPEGYSVSREKKERFSLILESASTNQTSMYLCASSLYPAPNEQFFGPGTRLTVL.

The chain recombines TRBV30 with TRBJ2-3; unclear D gene. Trimming took 1 base from V and 4 from J, leaving 3 bases between them. The CDR3 runs 11 residues. From germline, CDR1 is GTSNPN and CDR2 SVGIG (reference sequence). CDR3 residues: CAWSAADTQYF. The CDR3 DNA is TGTGCCTGGAGTGCGGCAGATACGCAGTATTTT.

V and J are TRBV3-1 (or the pseudogene TRBV3-2) and TRBJ1-4; D uncertain. Germline assignment: CDR1 LGHDT and CDR2 YNNKEL (reference sequence). V was trimmed by 4 bases and J by 3 bases, leaving 21 bases between them. This CDR3 region has 18 residues. The CDR3: CASSLISTASGANEKLFF. In DNA, the CDR3 is TGTGCCAGCAGCCTAATTAGTACCGCCTCGGGAGCTAATGAAAAACTGTTTTTT.

The chain links TRBV6-1 to TRBJ2-3; 7 bases line up with TRBD1. The CDR3 is 15 amino acids. V trimming: 3 bases; J trimming: 1 base; junction bases outside the gene matches: 4. Germline CDR1 MNHNS, CDR2 SASEGT. Here the CDR3 reads CASSDMGTGTDTQYF. DNA for the CDR3: TGTGCCAGCAGTGATATGGGGACAGGCACAGATACGCAGTATTTT.